This T cell receptor (beta chain) was observed in a study of a mutant IDH1 vaccine in newly diagnosed glioma. In the study overall: Of the patients given treatment, approximately 62% were male and around 38% were female, and a mean age of around 44 years was recorded. Previous treatment comprised radiotherapy, temozolomide, or both, mostly both. Overall study findings and caveats: Detectable vaccine-induced immune responses arose in 93.3% of patients.

J gave up 10 bases and V 8 bases, and 19 bases lay outside the gene matches. The CDR3 spans 16 residues. CDR1 is WNHNN, CDR2 SYGVQD, per germline (reference sequence). Clones were sequenced by immunoSEQ multiplex PCR, and TCRdb holds only the in-frame ones, with some missing. In the table there are tens of thousands of clones, more than 65% of which are singletons. With respect to this clone: Its specificity is unknown.

Time point denoted: baseline, week 1 (first vaccination visit). The sample's treatment: pre-vaccination baseline after standard-of-care therapy. New WHO grade 3 or 4 astrocytomas that were IDH1-mutant and ATRX-lost had been found in donors. The source is a man in his fifties with glioma. The chain uses TRBV10-1 and TRBJ1-4; TRBD1 matches at 7 bases. Sequencing used PBMCs, obtained from a glioma patient treated with radiotherapy, temozolomide or both. The CDR3 is CASQGRGPDGVVKLFF. In DNA, the CDR3 is TGCGCCAGCCAAGGAAGGGGGCCCGACGGAGTCGTAAAACTGTTTTTT.